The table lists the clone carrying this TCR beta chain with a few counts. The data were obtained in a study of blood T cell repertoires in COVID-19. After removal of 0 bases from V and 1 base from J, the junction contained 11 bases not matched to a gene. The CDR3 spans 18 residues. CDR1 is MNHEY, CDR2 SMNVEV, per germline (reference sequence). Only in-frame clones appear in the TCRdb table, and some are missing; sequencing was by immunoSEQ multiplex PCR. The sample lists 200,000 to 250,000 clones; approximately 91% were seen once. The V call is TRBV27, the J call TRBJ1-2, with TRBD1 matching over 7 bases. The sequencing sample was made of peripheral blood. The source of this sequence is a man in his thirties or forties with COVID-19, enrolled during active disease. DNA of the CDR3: TGTGCCAGCAGTTTATCGGGACAGTTCCAATTTCTTAACTATGGCTACACCTTC. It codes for CASSLSGQFQFLNYGYTF.